The following is a T cell receptor (beta chain) sequence with its context. Its matching antigen is unknown. The data belong to a study of T cell responses to AZD1222 COVID-19 vaccine. Only in-frame clones appear in the TCRdb table, and some are missing; sequencing was by immunoSEQ multiplex PCR. The sample yields roughly 110,000 clones, 70% to 90% seen once. Study outcomes and limitations: Donors were mostly white British, more females; clonal diversity possibly underestimated. Dominant at 160-218 and 743-854, vaccine-associated CD4 TCRs also spanned spike. Nearly half of the spike-specific TCRs reportedly recognize variant regions that carry no mutations. Recipients of two AZD1222 doses showed rising Spike-specific TCR breadth and depth.

From germline, CDR1 is LNHNV and CDR2 YYDKDF (reference sequence). The CDR3 is 15 amino acids. After removal of 3 bases from V and 0 bases from J, the junction contained 2 bases not matched to a gene. This receptor was taken from an adult who received the AZD1222 COVID-19 vaccine. V gene TRBV15 combines with J gene TRBJ2-1; 7 positions match TRBD1. The input for sequencing was peripheral blood, taken 28 days after the second AZD1222 dose. In nucleotides, the CDR3 is TGTGCCACCAGCAGGGGACAGCCCTCCTACAATGAGCAGTTCTTC. This encodes CATSRGQPSYNEQFF.